Listed below are T cell receptor beta chains from one sample, sequenced in a study of blood T cell repertoires in COVID-19. Clones were read by immunoSEQ multiplex PCR, and TCRdb kept only the in-frame ones, dropping some. This sample yields about 370,000 clones, of which around 90% are seen a single time; 2.5% to 3.5% belongs to the top ten. Sequenced sample: peripheral blood. Every receptor here comes from a woman aged 30 to 39 with COVID-19, enrolled during active disease. The CDR3 runs from the conserved cysteine through the conserved F or W. Each record gives: clone size, D gene, V gene, J gene, CDR3 protein, CDR3 DNA. D genes are given only for firm matches. Only some rows state a clone size, as once, few, many or a class for expanded clones.

clone_size: once
d_call: TRBD1
v_call: TRBV19
j_call: TRBJ1-1
cdr3_aa: CASSIRDRGTNTEAFF
cdr3_nt: TGTGCCAGTAGTATTCGGGACAGGGGGACGAACACTGAAGCTTTCTTT

clone_size: .
d_call: .
v_call: TRBV2
j_call: TRBJ1-5
cdr3_aa: CASSDDRELNQPQHF
cdr3_nt: TGTGCCAGCAGTGACGACAGAGAACTCAATCAGCCCCAGCATTTT

clone_size: .
d_call: TRBD2
v_call: TRBV3-1/TRBV3-2
j_call: TRBJ2-3
cdr3_aa: CASSQEGLAGGGTDTQYF
cdr3_nt: TGTGCCAGCAGCCAAGAGGGGTTAGCGGGAGGGGGAACAGATACGCAGTATTTT

clone_size: .
d_call: .
v_call: TRBV3-1/TRBV3-2
j_call: TRBJ2-5
cdr3_aa: CASSSQGRVQETQYF
cdr3_nt: TGTGCCAGCAGCTCGCAGGGCAGGGTGCAAGAGACCCAGTACTTC

clone_size: few
d_call: .
v_call: TRBV13
j_call: TRBJ2-2
cdr3_aa: CASSLNEGTGELFF
cdr3_nt: TGTGCCAGCAGCTTAAACGAGGGCACCGGGGAGCTGTTTTTT

clone_size: .
d_call: .
v_call: TRBV4-3
j_call: TRBJ1-1
cdr3_aa: CASSQLGALTEAFF
cdr3_nt: TGCGCCAGCAGCCAACTAGGCGCGTTGACTGAAGCTTTCTTT

clone_size: .
d_call: TRBD1
v_call: TRBV28
j_call: TRBJ1-2
cdr3_aa: CASSLIQGTNYGYTF
cdr3_nt: TGTGCCAGCAGTTTAATACAGGGGACTAACTATGGCTACACCTTC

clone_size: once
d_call: .
v_call: TRBV5-1
j_call: TRBJ1-1
cdr3_aa: CASSLGSENTEAFF
cdr3_nt: TGCGCCAGCAGCTTGGGCAGCGAGAACACTGAAGCTTTCTTT

clone_size: once
d_call: TRBD1
v_call: TRBV11-2
j_call: TRBJ1-6
cdr3_aa: CASRRQGATNSPLHF
cdr3_nt: TGTGCCAGCAGACGACAGGGGGCAACAAATTCACCCCTCCACTTT

clone_size: .
d_call: TRBD1
v_call: TRBV4-2
j_call: TRBJ2-7
cdr3_aa: CASSQVFRQTGRRYEQYF
cdr3_nt: TGTGCCAGCAGCCAAGTATTTAGACAGACAGGGCGGCGGTACGAGCAGTACTTC

clone_size: .
d_call: TRBD1
v_call: TRBV24-1
j_call: TRBJ2-5
cdr3_aa: CATSDSDRGWVQYF
cdr3_nt: TGTGCCACCAGTGACTCTGACAGGGGTTGGGTCCAGTACTTC

clone_size: .
d_call: TRBD2
v_call: TRBV3-1/TRBV3-2
j_call: TRBJ2-2
cdr3_aa: CASSLGTSGITGELFF
cdr3_nt: TGTGCCAGCAGCCTTGGGACTAGCGGGATCACCGGGGAGCTGTTTTTT

clone_size: .
d_call: .
v_call: TRBV2
j_call: TRBJ2-5
cdr3_aa: CASSHSGLQETQYF
cdr3_nt: TGTGCCAGCAGTCATAGCGGCCTCCAAGAGACCCAGTACTTC

clone_size: once
d_call: .
v_call: TRBV7-8
j_call: TRBJ2-1
cdr3_aa: CASSKPSTGNNEQFF
cdr3_nt: TGTGCCAGCAGCAAACCCTCTACAGGGAACAATGAGCAGTTCTTC

clone_size: .
d_call: .
v_call: TRBV5-5
j_call: TRBJ1-5
cdr3_aa: CASSLGGPGQPQHF
cdr3_nt: TGTGCCAGCAGCTTGGGGGGCCCCGGTCAGCCCCAGCATTTT

clone_size: .
d_call: .
v_call: TRBV29-1
j_call: TRBJ2-7
cdr3_aa: CSVVGEPSYEQYF
cdr3_nt: TGCAGCGTTGTGGGCGAACCTTCCTACGAGCAGTACTTC

clone_size: .
d_call: .
v_call: TRBV27
j_call: TRBJ2-2
cdr3_aa: CASSSALGITGELFF
cdr3_nt: TGTGCCAGCAGTTCTGCCCTAGGCATCACCGGGGAGCTGTTTTTT

clone_size: .
d_call: TRBD1
v_call: TRBV10-3
j_call: TRBJ2-5
cdr3_aa: CAIGQGVTQYF
cdr3_nt: TGTGCCATAGGACAGGGGGTGACCCAGTACTTC

clone_size: .
d_call: .
v_call: TRBV2
j_call: TRBJ2-3
cdr3_aa: CASCRDSNTDTQYF
cdr3_nt: TGTGCCAGCTGCCGGGACTCAAACACAGATACGCAGTATTTT

clone_size: .
d_call: .
v_call: TRBV2
j_call: TRBJ1-1
cdr3_aa: CASRYKNTEAFF
cdr3_nt: TGTGCCAGCAGATACAAAAACACTGAAGCTTTCTTT

clone_size: .
d_call: TRBD2
v_call: TRBV7-7
j_call: TRBJ2-5
cdr3_aa: CASSLDAGGETQYF
cdr3_nt: TGTGCTAGCAGCTTAGACGCGGGGGGGGAGACCCAGTACTTC

clone_size: .
d_call: .
v_call: TRBV28
j_call: TRBJ1-2
cdr3_aa: CASSQNRAAYGYTF
cdr3_nt: TGTGCCAGCAGTCAAAACAGGGCGGCCTATGGCTACACCTTC

clone_size: .
d_call: TRBD1
v_call: TRBV4-3
j_call: TRBJ1-1
cdr3_aa: CASSPLDREGAEAFF
cdr3_nt: TGCGCCAGCAGCCCCCTGGACAGGGAGGGAGCTGAAGCTTTCTTT

clone_size: .
d_call: TRBD1
v_call: TRBV2
j_call: TRBJ2-1
cdr3_aa: CASSEAQGGVTEQFF
cdr3_nt: TGTGCCAGCAGTGAAGCGCAAGGGGGCGTCACTGAGCAGTTCTTC

clone_size: .
d_call: .
v_call: TRBV5-4
j_call: TRBJ1-2
cdr3_aa: CASSLGYQANYGYTF
cdr3_nt: TGTGCCAGCAGCTTGGGCTATCAGGCTAACTATGGCTACACCTTC

clone_size: .
d_call: .
v_call: TRBV7-9
j_call: TRBJ2-1
cdr3_aa: CASSAWDLSQFF
cdr3_nt: TGTGCCAGCAGCGCCTGGGACTTAAGCCAGTTCTTC

clone_size: .
d_call: TRBD1
v_call: TRBV19
j_call: TRBJ2-7
cdr3_aa: CASSIIGQGGYEQYF
cdr3_nt: TGTGCCAGTAGTATTATCGGACAGGGAGGCTACGAGCAGTACTTC

clone_size: .
d_call: TRBD1
v_call: TRBV11-2
j_call: TRBJ1-2
cdr3_aa: CASSFGQGSYGYTF
cdr3_nt: TGTGCCAGCAGCTTCGGACAGGGGAGCTATGGCTACACCTTC

clone_size: .
d_call: .
v_call: TRBV4-3
j_call: TRBJ1-2
cdr3_aa: CASSQDPGRANYGYTF
cdr3_nt: TGCGCCAGCAGCCAAGATCCAGGCCGTGCTAACTATGGCTACACCTTC

clone_size: .
d_call: TRBD2
v_call: TRBV4-3
j_call: TRBJ2-6
cdr3_aa: CASSPQTSGPSGANVLTF
cdr3_nt: TGCGCCAGCAGCCCCCAGACTAGCGGACCTTCTGGGGCCAACGTCCTGACTTTC

clone_size: .
d_call: .
v_call: TRBV28
j_call: TRBJ1-1
cdr3_aa: CASSSYLTENTEAFF
cdr3_nt: TGTGCCAGCAGTTCCTATCTGACAGAGAACACTGAAGCTTTCTTT

clone_size: .
d_call: TRBD1
v_call: TRBV10-2
j_call: TRBJ1-6
cdr3_aa: CAIKRGTGNSPLHF
cdr3_nt: TGCGCCATCAAAAGAGGGACAGGCAATTCACCCCTCCACTTT

clone_size: .
d_call: TRBD1
v_call: TRBV2
j_call: TRBJ2-6
cdr3_aa: CASHPTGGNPSGANVLTF
cdr3_nt: TGTGCCAGCCACCCGACAGGGGGTAATCCCTCTGGGGCCAACGTCCTGACTTTC

clone_size: few
d_call: .
v_call: TRBV18
j_call: TRBJ1-5
cdr3_aa: CASSTGGGDQPQHF
cdr3_nt: TGTGCCAGCTCAACGGGGGGGGGCGATCAGCCCCAGCATTTT

clone_size: .
d_call: .
v_call: TRBV6-2/TRBV6-3
j_call: TRBJ1-5
cdr3_aa: CASSYVRGQPQHF
cdr3_nt: TGTGCCAGCAGTTACGTCAGGGGACAGCCCCAGCATTTT

clone_size: .
d_call: .
v_call: TRBV6-2/TRBV6-3
j_call: TRBJ1-1
cdr3_aa: CASSTRENTEAFF
cdr3_nt: TGTGCCAGCAGTACCAGGGAAAACACTGAAGCTTTCTTT

clone_size: .
d_call: .
v_call: TRBV4-1
j_call: TRBJ2-2
cdr3_aa: CASSQSTYNTGELFF
cdr3_nt: TGCGCCAGCAGCCAAAGTACCTATAACACCGGGGAGCTGTTTTTT

clone_size: .
d_call: .
v_call: TRBV19
j_call: TRBJ2-3
cdr3_aa: CASSTSSGLTDTQYF
cdr3_nt: TGTGCCAGTAGTACGTCAAGCGGACTCACAGATACGCAGTATTTT

clone_size: .
d_call: TRBD1
v_call: TRBV19
j_call: TRBJ2-1
cdr3_aa: CASSDPPGQQYNEQFF
cdr3_nt: TGTGCCAGTAGTGACCCACCGGGACAGCAATACAATGAGCAGTTCTTC

clone_size: .
d_call: TRBD1
v_call: TRBV30
j_call: TRBJ1-2
cdr3_aa: CAWSQDRGSFGYTF
cdr3_nt: TGTGCCTGGAGTCAAGACAGGGGAAGCTTTGGCTACACCTTC

clone_size: .
d_call: TRBD1
v_call: TRBV7-9
j_call: TRBJ2-1
cdr3_aa: CASSSTGQGAEQFF
cdr3_nt: TGTGCCAGCAGCTCCACGGGACAGGGTGCTGAGCAGTTCTTC

clone_size: .
d_call: .
v_call: TRBV4-3
j_call: TRBJ2-1
cdr3_aa: CASSQEATSSYNEQFF
cdr3_nt: TGCGCCAGCAGCCAAGAGGCAACAAGCTCCTACAATGAGCAGTTCTTC

clone_size: .
d_call: .
v_call: TRBV18
j_call: TRBJ1-2
cdr3_aa: CASSRLEANYGYTF
cdr3_nt: TGTGCCAGCTCACGCCTTGAGGCTAACTATGGCTACACCTTC

clone_size: .
d_call: TRBD1
v_call: TRBV29-1
j_call: TRBJ1-1
cdr3_aa: CSVDMAGGANTEAFF
cdr3_nt: TGCAGCGTTGATATGGCAGGGGGCGCGAACACTGAAGCTTTCTTT

clone_size: .
d_call: TRBD2
v_call: TRBV7-9
j_call: TRBJ2-7
cdr3_aa: CASSLAGAGDEQYF
cdr3_nt: TGTGCCAGCAGCCTAGCGGGGGCCGGGGACGAGCAGTACTTC

clone_size: .
d_call: TRBD1
v_call: TRBV29-1
j_call: TRBJ1-5
cdr3_aa: CSASQGARSNQPQHF
cdr3_nt: TGCAGCGCCTCCCAGGGGGCGAGGAGCAATCAGCCCCAGCATTTT

clone_size: .
d_call: .
v_call: TRBV28
j_call: TRBJ1-1
cdr3_aa: CASRKIYMNTEAFF
cdr3_nt: TGTGCCAGCAGGAAGATATACATGAACACTGAAGCTTTCTTT

clone_size: once
d_call: .
v_call: TRBV6-4
j_call: TRBJ2-2
cdr3_aa: CASSERYSTGELFF
cdr3_nt: TGTGCCAGCAGTGAGCGTTATAGTACCGGGGAGCTGTTTTTT

clone_size: .
d_call: TRBD2
v_call: TRBV20-1
j_call: TRBJ2-3
cdr3_aa: CSASKRGDYTQYF
cdr3_nt: TGCAGTGCTAGTAAGCGGGGAGACTATACGCAGTATTTT

clone_size: once
d_call: .
v_call: TRBV6-5
j_call: TRBJ1-2
cdr3_aa: CASSYSKTSLGYTF
cdr3_nt: TGTGCCAGCAGTTACTCGAAGACATCTCTCGGCTACACCTTC

clone_size: once
d_call: .
v_call: TRBV19
j_call: TRBJ1-5
cdr3_aa: CASSVYLGGARQPQHF
cdr3_nt: TGTGCCAGTAGTGTCTACCTGGGAGGGGCTCGGCAGCCCCAGCATTTT

clone_size: .
d_call: TRBD1
v_call: TRBV25-1
j_call: TRBJ2-7
cdr3_aa: CASSDDRGHEQYF
cdr3_nt: TGTGCCAGCAGTGACGACAGGGGGCACGAGCAGTACTTC

clone_size: .
d_call: .
v_call: TRBV14
j_call: TRBJ1-2
cdr3_aa: CASSQVVDWGYTF
cdr3_nt: TGTGCCAGCAGCCAAGTTGTTGACTGGGGCTACACCTTC

clone_size: .
d_call: .
v_call: TRBV7-2
j_call: TRBJ1-2
cdr3_aa: CASSRPGANYGYTF
cdr3_nt: TGTGCCAGCAGCCGGCCAGGGGCAAACTATGGCTACACCTTC

clone_size: .
d_call: .
v_call: TRBV7-8
j_call: TRBJ1-1
cdr3_aa: CASSPGTGWTEAFF
cdr3_nt: TGTGCCAGCAGCCCCGGAACAGGCTGGACTGAAGCTTTCTTT

clone_size: .
d_call: TRBD1
v_call: TRBV18
j_call: TRBJ1-1
cdr3_aa: CASARDRESTEAFF
cdr3_nt: TGTGCCAGCGCAAGGGACAGGGAATCCACTGAAGCTTTCTTT

clone_size: once
d_call: TRBD2
v_call: TRBV28
j_call: TRBJ2-1
cdr3_aa: CASSPLASGLYNEQFF
cdr3_nt: TGTGCCAGCTCCCCCCTCGCTAGCGGACTCTACAATGAGCAGTTCTTC

clone_size: .
d_call: TRBD1
v_call: TRBV2
j_call: TRBJ1-3
cdr3_aa: CASSVQGISGNTIYF
cdr3_nt: TGTGCCAGCAGTGTACAGGGGATCTCTGGAAACACCATATATTTT

clone_size: once
d_call: TRBD2
v_call: TRBV4-3
j_call: TRBJ2-1
cdr3_aa: CASSQDPGGRSHNEQFF
cdr3_nt: TGCGCCAGCAGCCAAGATCCGGGGGGGCGATCCCACAATGAGCAGTTCTTC

clone_size: .
d_call: TRBD1
v_call: TRBV27
j_call: TRBJ1-1
cdr3_aa: CASRGTGRNTEAFF
cdr3_nt: TGTGCCAGCAGGGGGACAGGACGAAACACTGAAGCTTTCTTT